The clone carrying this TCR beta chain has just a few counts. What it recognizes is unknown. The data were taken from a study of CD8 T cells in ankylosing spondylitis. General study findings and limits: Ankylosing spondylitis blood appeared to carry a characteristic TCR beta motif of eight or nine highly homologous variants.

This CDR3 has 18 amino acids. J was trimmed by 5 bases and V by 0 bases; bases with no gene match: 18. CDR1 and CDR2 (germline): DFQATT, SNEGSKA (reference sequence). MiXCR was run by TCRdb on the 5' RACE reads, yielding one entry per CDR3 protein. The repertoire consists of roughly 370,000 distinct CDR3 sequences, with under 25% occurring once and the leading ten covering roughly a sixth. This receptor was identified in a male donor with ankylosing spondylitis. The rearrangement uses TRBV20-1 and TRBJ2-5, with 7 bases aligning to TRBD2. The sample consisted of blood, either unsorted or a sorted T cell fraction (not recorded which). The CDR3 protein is CSARDRYPRTRSQETQYF. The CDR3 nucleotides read TGCAGTGCTAGAGATCGATACCCGAGGACTAGATCCCAGGAGACCCAGTACTTC.